The 30 T cell receptor beta chains listed next were all sequenced from one sample in a study of cytomegalovirus exposure and HLA in healthy donors. Profiled with immunoSEQ multiplex PCR; TCRdb holds only in-frame clones, not every one. The sample carries under 300,000 clones, 90% recorded once. Sequences were obtained from PBMCs. All receptors come from a woman under 30 in good health and CMV-seronegative.

In its sample, this clone was seen once. This chain's CDR3 is CASSFVLRVVAGHASSYNEQFF. As DNA, the CDR3 is TGTGCCAGCAGTTTCGTTTTAAGGGTAGTAGCGGGACACGCGAGCTCCTACAATGAGCAGTTCTTC. The chain couples TRBV28 to TRBJ2-1; 8 bases line up with TRBD2. The CDR3 runs to 22 residues. Germline CDR1 is MDHEN and CDR2 is SYDVKM. Trimming took 3 bases from V and 0 from J; bases not matched to a gene: 22.

J is TRBJ1-1 and V is TRBV6-6, with TRBD1 matching 8 bases. From germline, CDR1 is MNHNY and CDR2 SVGAGI (reference sequence). The junction had 5 bases not matched to a gene; V was cut back by 2 bases and J by 0 bases. The CDR3 totals 16 residues. CDR3 DNA: TGTGCCAGCAGTTACGACAGGGGAGGAATGAACACTGAAGCTTTCTTT. It encodes CASSYDRGGMNTEAFF.

The chain uses TRBV6-6 and TRBJ1-6; D possibly corresponds to TRBD1 (6 bases). The CDR3 spans 15 residues. Trimming took off 7 bases at V and 8 bases at J, with 18 bases between the two ends. CDR1 MNHNY and CDR2 SVGAGI come from the germline V gene (reference sequence). CDR3 sequence (DNA): TGTGCCAGCACTAGAGAGGGCAGGGGAGATTCACCCCTCCACTTT. It is translated as CASTREGRGDSPLHF.

The chain carries TRBV30 and TRBJ1-1; possible D gene TRBD1, 5 bases. Germline CDR1 GTSNPN, CDR2 SVGIG (reference sequence). This CDR3 contains 13 residues. The V end was cut by 4 bases, the J end by 1 base, with 10 bases between. The CDR3 reads CAWILDRNTEAFF. CDR3 sequence (DNA): TGTGCCTGGATACTCGACAGGAACACTGAAGCTTTCTTT.

The chain has TRBV7-9 and TRBJ2-5, with D tentatively TRBD1 (5 bases). V shed 6 bases and J shed 2 bases, with 13 bases lying between them. The germline gives CDR1 SEHNR, CDR2 FQNEAQ (reference sequence). The CDR3 has 14 residues. CDR3 loop: CASRGHSIQETQYF. The CDR3 DNA reads as TGTGCCAGCAGGGGGCACAGCATACAAGAGACCCAGTACTTC.

The chain couples TRBV5-6 to TRBJ1-1; D not resolved. The CDR3 is 15 residues long. CDR1 is SGHDT and CDR2 is YYEEEE in the germline V gene. Trimming pared 0 bases from V and 4 bases from J, leaving 13 bases between. CDR3 sequence (DNA): TGTGCCAGCAGCTTGGATTGGGGTGGAGGCACTGAAGCTTTCTTT. Its translation is CASSLDWGGGTEAFF. Supplemented by reference TRBV5-6 and TRBJ1-1, the full variable domain reads DAGVTQSPTHLIKTRGQQVTLRCSPKSGHDTVSWYQQALGQGPQFIFQYYEEEERQRGNFPDRFSGHQFPNYSSELNVNALLLGDSALYLCASSLDWGGGTEAFFGQGTRLTVV.

The rearrangement joins TRBV27 to TRBJ2-7; D possibly corresponds to TRBD2 (5 bases). The V and J ends lost 5 bases and 7 bases respectively, with 15 bases between them. Germline V gene data show CDR1 as MNHEY and CDR2 as SMNVEV (reference sequence). The CDR3 loop spans 13 amino acids. In DNA form, the CDR3 reads TGTGCCAGCAGTCCGGGATCATTAGGGGAGCAGTACTTC. Amino acids: CASSPGSLGEQYF.

This chain links TRBV11-2 with TRBJ1-6; weak D call: TRBD1 (5 bases). The germline V gene encodes CDR1 SGHAT and CDR2 FQNNGV. V shed 7 bases and J shed 9 bases, with 13 bases lying between them. This CDR3 has 13 amino acids. CDR3 amino acids: CASTGGGGSPLHF. CDR3 DNA: TGTGCCAGCACCGGGGGTGGTGGTTCACCCCTCCACTTT.

In this sample, this clone turned up once. This chain connects TRBV10-1 to TRBJ2-1; 9 nucleotides match TRBD2. The CDR3 extends over 15 amino acids. Unmatched junction bases numbered 4, after V lost 2 bases and J lost 5 bases. Per the germline V gene, CDR1 is WNHNN and CDR2 is SYGVQD (reference sequence). The CDR3 region has the DNA TGCGCCAGCAGTGAGGCGGGGGGGAGGAACAATGAGCAGTTCTTC. This codes for CASSEAGGRNNEQFF.

The V and J genes are TRBV28 and TRBJ1-3; D is ambiguous. CDR3 length equals 14 residues. V gave up 6 bases and J gave up 0 bases, with 9 bases separating them. In germline, CDR1 is MDHEN, CDR2 SYDVKM. The CDR3 sequence is CASSPTLSGNTIYF. The CDR3 bases are TGTGCCAGCAGCCCGACTCTCTCTGGAAACACCATATATTTT.

The V gene is TRBV28, the J gene TRBJ1-1; unclear D gene. CDR1 and CDR2 from the germline V gene are MDHEN and SYDVKM. Trimming took 8 bases from V and 5 from J, leaving 12 bases between them. This CDR3 has 12 amino acids. As DNA, the CDR3 is TGTGCCAGCTGCCCTAGAGAGACTGAAGCTTTCTTT. Translated: CASCPRETEAFF.

V usage is TRBV4-3 and J usage is TRBJ1-6; possibly TRBD1 for D (5 bases). V lost 5 bases to trimming and J lost 9 bases, with 11 bases between them. Germline lookup yields CDR1 LGHNA and CDR2 YSLEER. The CDR3 has 13 amino acids. The CDR3 sequence is CASSRQISSPLHF. The CDR3 coding sequence is TGCGCCAGCAGCAGACAGATATCTTCACCCCTCCACTTT.

The chain combines TRBV6-1 with TRBJ2-1, with 7 bases lining up with TRBD2. The CDR3 extends over 12 amino acids. The germline CDR1 and CDR2 sequences are MNHNS and SASEGT. V lost 6 bases, J lost 10 bases, and 6 bases stayed unmatched. The CDR3 nucleotides read TGTGCCAGCAGAAGCCCTAGCGGCGAGCAGTTCTTC. Its translation: CASRSPSGEQFF.

V usage is TRBV2 and J usage is TRBJ1-2; D is possibly TRBD1 (6 bases). Germline V CDR1 and CDR2: SNHLY, FYNNEI. The CDR3 totals 12 residues. Trimming left V 8 bases short and J 2 bases short, with 9 bases between. The CDR3 loop is CASVTGNYGYTF. The CDR3 DNA follows: TGTGCCAGCGTGACAGGAAACTATGGCTACACCTTC.

V gene TRBV4-1 combines with J gene TRBJ1-1; D is uncertain. The length of the CDR3 is 15 residues. Germline lookup yields CDR1 MGHRA and CDR2 YSYEKL. The V end was cut by 4 bases, the J end by 10 bases, with 22 bases between. The CDR3 loop is CASSPRDISPITAFF. The DNA of the CDR3 is TGCGCCAGCAGCCCCAGAGACATTTCCCCTATTACAGCTTTCTTT.

The chain employs TRBV4-3 and TRBJ2-1; 8 bases fit TRBD1. CDR1 is LGHNA and CDR2 is YSLEER in the germline V gene. The CDR3 covers 15 residues. The ends lost 4 bases at V and 4 bases at J; junction bases unmatched: 6. The CDR3 reads CASSPTGGNYNEQFF. The CDR3, as DNA: TGCGCCAGCAGCCCCACAGGGGGGAATTACAATGAGCAGTTCTTC.

This chain joins TRBV7-2 and TRBJ2-5; D is uncertain. This CDR3 has 11 residues. The germline V and J ends were trimmed by 5 bases and 3 bases, with 4 bases remaining between them. CDR1 and CDR2 from the germline V gene are SGHTA and FQGNSA. CDR3 loop: CASSIKETQYF. The CDR3 nucleotides read TGTGCCAGCAGCATCAAAGAGACCCAGTACTTC.

The rearrangement uses TRBV5-1 and TRBJ2-5; maybe TRBD2 (5 bases). Germline CDR1 reads SGHRS; CDR2 reads YFSETQ. V was trimmed by 4 bases and J by 5 bases, leaving 15 bases between them. The CDR3 has 14 amino acids. CDR3: CASSHGTGMETQYF. For the CDR3, the DNA is TGCGCCAGCAGCCACGGAACGGGGATGGAGACCCAGTACTTC.

This clone was picked up one time. The rearrangement links TRBV6-1 to TRBJ2-7; D ambiguous. Germline-derived CDR1 and CDR2 are MNHNS and SASEGT. This CDR3 comprises 14 residues. Trimming stripped 2 bases from V and 0 bases from J, with 8 bases between. CDR3 DNA sequence: TGTGCCAGCAGTGAATATGACATCTCCTACGAGCAGTACGTC. Translation gives CASSEYDISYEQYV.

The V call is TRBV28, the J call TRBJ1-2, with TRBD1 identical over 8 bases. This CDR3 has 15 amino acids. The trim removed 5 bases at V and 3 bases at J, leaving 8 bases unmatched. Germline lookup yields CDR1 MDHEN and CDR2 SYDVKM. CDR3 DNA sequence: TGTGCCAGCAGTGTACCTGGACAGGGTCACTATGGCTACACCTTC. As protein: CASSVPGQGHYGYTF.

The chain links TRBV28 to TRBJ2-2, with TRBD2 as a possible D gene (5 bases). Germline V gene data show CDR1 as MDHEN and CDR2 as SYDVKM. This CDR3 is built from 16 residues. Trimming shortened V by 1 base and J by 4 bases, and 13 bases separated the two germline ends. This CDR3 is CASSLYSVQRTGELFF. DNA of the CDR3: TGTGCCAGCAGTTTATATAGCGTGCAGCGCACCGGGGAGCTGTTTTTT.

This clone was seen once. The chain joins TRBV7-3 to TRBJ2-1, with 14 bases identical to TRBD2. The CDR3 covers 14 residues. Looked up from germline, CDR1 is SGHTA and CDR2 is FQGTGA. J gave up 9 bases and V 2 bases, and 0 bases lay outside the gene matches. CDR3 DNA: TGTGCCAGCAGCTTAGGGACTAGCGGGGGTGAGCAGTTCTTC. Its protein is CASSLGTSGGEQFF. Full variable domain (missing parts from reference TRBV7-3 and TRBJ2-1): GAGVSQTPSNKVTEKGKYVELRCDPISGHTALYWYRQSLGQGPEFLIYFQGTGAADDSGLPNDRFFAVRPEGSVSTLKIQRTERGDSAVYLCASSLGTSGGEQFFGPGTRLTVL.

The genes are TRBV18 and TRBJ1-4; 9 positions agree with TRBD1. The CDR3 extends over 16 amino acids. The ends lost 5 bases at V and 0 bases at J; junction bases unmatched: 4. From germline, CDR1 is KGHSH and CDR2 LQKENI. CDR3: CASSSRQGATNEKLFF. CDR3 bases: TGTGCCAGCTCATCGAGACAGGGGGCAACTAATGAAAAACTGTTTTTT.

This clone was observed a single time. V gene TRBV6-5 combines with J gene TRBJ1-3; D remains ambiguous. The CDR3 sequence is 13 residues long. Per the germline V gene, CDR1 is MNHEY and CDR2 is SVGAGI. Between the trimmed V and J ends, which lost 8 bases and 2 bases, there was a span of 10 bases. For the CDR3, the DNA is TGTGCCAGCGCGAGGGAGCCTGGAAACACCATATATTTT. Residues: CASAREPGNTIYF.

The gene calls are TRBV5-6 and TRBJ1-3; D possibly corresponds to TRBD1 (6 bases). Germline CDR1 SGHDT, CDR2 YYEEEE. Trimming stripped 4 bases from V and 1 base from J, with 9 bases between. The CDR3 is 14 residues long. CDR3 amino acids: CASSLTGSGNTIYF. In DNA form, the CDR3 reads TGTGCCAGCAGCCTTACAGGGTCTGGAAACACCATATATTTT. Based on the CDR3 plus reference TRBV5-6 and TRBJ1-3, the full variable domain is DAGVTQSPTHLIKTRGQQVTLRCSPKSGHDTVSWYQQALGQGPQFIFQYYEEEERQRGNFPDRFSGHQFPNYSSELNVNALLLGDSALYLCASSLTGSGNTIYFGEGSWLTVV.

With respect to this clone: Germline and junction disagree at one end, which may indicate a read error. Other DNA sequences from this sample encode an identical CDR3 as well. The chain couples TRBV7-9 to TRBJ1-6; 8 bases match TRBD1. Germline V gives CDR1 SEHNR, CDR2 FQNEAQ (reference sequence). CDR3 length: 14 residues. The CDR3 is CASSPTGGNSPLHF. The CDR3 DNA sequence: TGTGCCAGCAGCCCCACAGGGGGGAATTCACCTCTCCACTTT.

This chain uses TRBV4-3 with TRBJ1-2; TRBD1 matches at 8 bases. V was clipped by 1 base and J by 8 bases; unmatched bases: 3. Germline assignment: CDR1 LGHNA and CDR2 YSLEER. CDR3 length equals 13 residues. The CDR3 DNA reads as TGCGCCAGCAGCCAAGCCGGGACAGGCGGCTACACCTTC. Protein: CASSQAGTGGYTF.

The CDR3 nucleotides read TGTGCCAGCAGTCCACAGGCCGGCACCGCCTATGGCTACACCTTC. Amino acids: CASSPQAGTAYGYTF. This chain joins TRBV27 and TRBJ1-2; D perhaps matches TRBD1 (5 bases). CDR1 and CDR2 (germline): MNHEY, SMNVEV (reference sequence). CDR3 size: 15 residues. The ends were cut back, 5 bases at V and 4 bases at J, with 17 bases in the middle.

The genes are TRBV5-4 and TRBJ2-1, with D perhaps matching TRBD2 (5 bases). Trimming stripped 0 bases from V and 0 bases from J, with 10 bases between. Germline V lookup: CDR1 SGHNT, CDR2 YYREEE (reference sequence). The CDR3 is 16 residues long. The CDR3, as DNA: TGTGCCAGCAGCTTGGCGGGGAGTCTCTCCTACAATGAGCAGTTCTTC. Residues: CASSLAGSLSYNEQFF.

The rearrangement links TRBV6-5 to TRBJ2-1; 12 bases fit TRBD2. In germline, CDR1 is MNHEY, CDR2 SVGAGI. J lost 4 bases, V lost 7 bases, and 5 bases had no gene match. The CDR3 totals 15 residues. The CDR3 is CASTELAGGYNEQFF. The CDR3, as DNA: TGTGCCAGCACCGAACTAGCGGGGGGATACAATGAGCAGTTCTTC.